The 14 T cell receptor beta chains given below trace back to one sample, sequenced in a study of cytomegalovirus exposure and HLA in healthy donors. The PCR was carried out with 60 Vbeta primers and 13 Jbeta primers. Assay used: immunoSEQ multiplex PCR; TCRdb lists only in-frame clones, some missing. The data contain approximately 200,000 clones, around three quarters of them singletons. The sample was PBMCs. These receptors originate from a woman aged 25 to 39 in good health and CMV-seropositive.

The rearrangement links TRBV7-2 to TRBJ2-1, with 7 bases aligning to TRBD2. V was clipped by 5 bases and J by 3 bases; unmatched bases: 10. Germline V CDR1 and CDR2: SGHTA, FQGNSA. The CDR3 covers 16 residues. CDR3 residues: CASSPEQRGLYNEQFF. CDR3 nucleotides: TGTGCCAGCAGCCCAGAACAGCGGGGTCTCTACAATGAGCAGTTCTTC.

The chain joins TRBV2 to TRBJ1-2; 8 bases are shared with TRBD1. Looked up from germline, CDR1 is SNHLY and CDR2 is FYNNEI. The CDR3 runs 14 residues. V shed 11 bases, J shed 2 bases, and the junction held 10 bases outside the gene matches. CDR3 loop: CAGRTGKDNYGYTF. DNA of the CDR3: TGTGCCGGCCGGACAGGGAAAGACAACTATGGCTACACCTTC.

V usage is TRBV27 and J usage is TRBJ2-1; no definite D call. The CDR3 contains 17 residues. Trimming took 6 bases from V and 4 from J, leaving 22 bases between them. The germline gives CDR1 MNHEY, CDR2 SMNVEV (reference sequence). The DNA for the CDR3 is TGTGCCAGCAGCTACGCCCGAAAAACCCGCGGATACAATGAGCAGTTCTTC. Its protein product is CASSYARKTRGYNEQFF.

V and J are TRBV13 and TRBJ2-5, with TRBD2 identical over 12 bases. Germline CDR1 reads PRHDT; CDR2 reads FYEKMQ (reference sequence). The CDR3 totals 15 residues. V was pared by 5 bases and J by 1 base, with 2 bases of the junction left unmatched. CDR3 sequence: CASSPTSGSQETQYF. CDR3 DNA sequence: TGTGCCAGCAGCCCGACTAGCGGGAGCCAAGAGACCCAGTACTTC.

This chain links TRBV29-1 with TRBJ1-2, with D tentatively TRBD1 (5 bases). Per the germline V gene, CDR1 is SQVTM and CDR2 is ANQGSEA. The germline V and J ends were trimmed by 5 bases and 2 bases, with 6 bases remaining between them. This CDR3 has 11 residues. The CDR3 DNA is TGCAGCGTTTCAGGGAACTATGGCTACACCTTC. Translating it yields CSVSGNYGYTF.

This clone has more than one count but fewer than ten. V is TRBV4-3 and J is TRBJ2-1; 8 nucleotides agree with TRBD1. The CDR3 totals 15 residues. Germline V gene data show CDR1 as LGHNA and CDR2 as YSLEER. With V trimmed by 6 bases and J by 2 bases, 6 bases remained unmatched. The CDR3 spells CASRADREAYNEQFF. The CDR3 region has the DNA TGCGCCAGCAGAGCGGACAGGGAAGCCTACAATGAGCAGTTCTTC.

This clone is a singleton in its sample. The rearrangement joins TRBV10-1 to TRBJ2-7; 11 bases align to TRBD1. The CDR3 is 14 amino acids. Germline-derived CDR1 and CDR2 are WNHNN and SYGVQD (reference sequence). The V segment lost 6 bases and the J segment 2 bases; nucleotides outside the gene matches: 3. This chain's CDR3 is CASSGGQGAYEQYF. CDR3 in DNA: TGCGCCAGCAGCGGGGGACAGGGGGCCTACGAGCAGTACTTC.

This chain connects TRBV5-1 to TRBJ1-1; D uncertain. Between the trimmed V and J ends, which lost 0 bases and 0 bases, there was a span of 6 bases. Per the germline V gene, CDR1 is SGHRS and CDR2 is YFSETQ. This CDR3 is 14 amino acids long. The CDR3 is CASSLGQMNTEAFF. Here the CDR3 DNA reads TGCGCCAGCAGCTTGGGTCAGATGAACACTGAAGCTTTCTTT.

By proportion, this clone is medium-sized. This chain joins TRBV25-1 and TRBJ2-2, with TRBD2 matching 8 bases. This CDR3 is built from 15 residues. V shed 4 bases, J shed 3 bases, and the junction held 4 bases outside the gene matches. Germline assignment: CDR1 MGHDK and CDR2 SYGVNS. The CDR3 sequence: CASSAGTRDTGELFF. CDR3 DNA sequence: TGTGCCAGCAGTGCCGGGACTAGGGACACCGGGGAGCTGTTTTTT.

V gene TRBV7-9 combines with J gene TRBJ1-6; D remains ambiguous. V gave up 1 base and J gave up 13 bases, with 11 bases separating them. The CDR3 covers 13 residues. Germline lookup yields CDR1 SEHNR and CDR2 FQNEAQ (reference sequence). This CDR3 reads CASSLGTDRPLHF. The CDR3 coding sequence is TGTGCCAGCAGCTTAGGTACAGATAGGCCCCTCCACTTT.

The chain joins TRBV27 to TRBJ1-4; TRBD1 aligns across 8 bases. After removal of 8 bases from V and 7 bases from J, the junction contained 12 bases not matched to a gene. CDR1 is MNHEY and CDR2 is SMNVEV in the germline V gene (reference sequence). CDR3 length: 15 amino acids. The DNA of the CDR3 is TGTGCCAGCTCCACCCAGACAGGGGCGGCTGAAAAACTGTTTTTT. This encodes CASSTQTGAAEKLFF.

The chain employs TRBV10-3 and TRBJ2-3, with a tentative D call TRBD1 (6 bases). This CDR3 comprises 13 residues. Germline CDR1 ENHRY, CDR2 SYGVKD. With 10 bases removed from V and 6 bases from J, the gap between germline ends came to 17 bases. The CDR3 nucleotides read TGTGCCACGACAGGCATAGATGGGGATACGCAGTATTTT. Amino acids: CATTGIDGDTQYF.

This clone was detected only a few times. The gene calls are TRBV4-1 and TRBJ1-1, with D hard to call. The CDR3 runs to 16 residues. V was pared by 0 bases and J by 1 base, with 12 bases between. Germline V gives CDR1 MGHRA, CDR2 YSYEKL. The CDR3 DNA reads as TGCGCCAGCAGCCAAGATCGCGCTAAGTCGAACACTGAAGCTTTCTTT. This translates into CASSQDRAKSNTEAFF.

The rearrangement links TRBV6-5 to TRBJ1-4; TRBD1 matches 8 bases. This CDR3 is 15 amino acids long. V was clipped by 3 bases and J by 7 bases; unmatched bases: 7. CDR1 and CDR2 (germline): MNHEY, SVGAGI. CDR3 bases: TGTGCCAGCAGTTATGCCGACAGGGGTGGTGAAAAACTGTTTTTT. This translates into CASSYADRGGEKLFF.